A single sample is the source of the 26 T cell receptor beta chains below, sequenced in a study of Ad26.COV2.S vaccination and SARS-CoV-2 variants. Specified treatment: about 20 received Ad26.COV2.S at low or high dose, single or two shots; roughly five received placebo; per-sample allocation not given. The samples were gathered on day 63 after the first injection of vaccine or placebo. TCRdb keeps only in-frame clones here, not all; method: immunoSEQ multiplex PCR. The top ten clones hold about 3.3% of a sample with about 350,000 clones, 70% to 90% of them seen once. The sequencing used peripheral blood, collected in a trial of Ad26.COV2.S vaccine versus placebo. The receptor set was obtained from a person between 18 and 65 years old who received the Ad26.COV2.S COVID-19 vaccine or a placebo.

The chain joins TRBV5-1 to TRBJ2-2; TRBD1 agrees at 9 bases. The length of the CDR3 is 14 residues. J gave up 5 bases and V 5 bases, and 4 bases lay outside the gene matches. CDR1 is SGHRS, CDR2 YFSETQ, per germline. CDR3 sequence (DNA): TGCGCCAGCAGGACGGGACAGGGAACCGGGGAGCTGTTTTTT. It specifies CASRTGQGTGELFF.

Only one count was recorded for this clone. The rearrangement uses TRBV5-6 and TRBJ1-5; D remains unclear. Trimming shortened V by 4 bases and J by 4 bases, and 6 bases separated the two germline ends. This CDR3 has 12 residues. Germline values: CDR1 SGHDT, CDR2 YYEEEE. CDR3 bases: TGTGCCAGCAGCGCCGGGAATCAGCCCCAGCATTTT. Its protein product is CASSAGNQPQHF.

This clone was counted once. The chain recombines TRBV14 with TRBJ1-2, with TRBD1 matching over 7 bases. Germline trimming cut 3 bases from V and 5 bases from J; bases unmatched to any gene: 6. From germline, CDR1 is SGHDN and CDR2 FVKESK. This CDR3 has 14 amino acids. CDR3 DNA: TGTGCCAGCAGCCAGGACAGGTTTGAATATGGCTACACCTTC. Its protein is CASSQDRFEYGYTF.

V usage is TRBV7-9 and J usage is TRBJ2-1; 8 bases line up with TRBD2. The CDR3 has 15 amino acids. Germline V gives CDR1 SEHNR, CDR2 FQNEAQ (reference sequence). V lost 3 bases to trimming and J lost 2 bases; unmatched junction nucleotides: 3. The CDR3 here is CASSLGLGAYNEQFF. The CDR3 DNA follows: TGTGCCAGCAGCTTGGGACTAGGGGCCTACAATGAGCAGTTCTTC.

This clone was found a few times. The genes are TRBV6-5 and TRBJ2-7, with D perhaps TRBD1 (5 bases). Trimming stripped 2 bases from V and 0 bases from J, with 8 bases between. The CDR3 has 14 amino acids. Per the germline V gene, CDR1 is MNHEY and CDR2 is SVGAGI. CDR3 region: CASSYDSSSYEQYF. DNA of the CDR3: TGTGCCAGCAGTTACGACAGCTCCTCCTACGAGCAGTACTTC.

The chain combines TRBV6-2 or TRBV6-3 with TRBJ2-1, with 7 positions matching TRBD1. This CDR3 has 11 amino acids. V gave up 5 bases and J gave up 13 bases; unmatched junction bases: 5. Germline V CDR1 and CDR2: MNHEY, SVGEGT. The CDR3: CASSQGVTQFF. CDR3 nucleotides: TGTGCCAGCAGTCAGGGGGTGACCCAGTTCTTC.

The chain carries TRBV6-2 or TRBV6-3 and TRBJ2-1, with D tentatively TRBD1 (5 bases). The CDR3 covers 16 residues. CDR1 and CDR2 (germline): MNHEY, SVGEGT. The V gene lost 2 bases and the J gene lost 3 bases, with 14 bases spanning the gap. CDR3 loop: CASSYPPGWVYNEQFF. The DNA for the CDR3 is TGTGCCAGCAGTTACCCACCAGGGTGGGTCTACAATGAGCAGTTCTTC.

The chain couples TRBV27 to TRBJ2-6, with D perhaps matching TRBD2 (6 bases). CDR1 and CDR2 from the germline V gene are MNHEY and SMNVEV (reference sequence). This CDR3 region has 15 residues. V lost 5 bases, J lost 0 bases, and 8 bases lay in between. CDR3 in amino acids: CASSAGFSGANVLTF. In nucleotides, the CDR3 is TGTGCCAGCAGTGCGGGATTCTCTGGGGCCAACGTCCTGACTTTC.

The chain carries TRBV2 and TRBJ1-6; no definite D call. V lost 7 bases to trimming and J lost 0 bases, with 10 bases between them. Per the germline V gene, CDR1 is SNHLY and CDR2 is FYNNEI. The CDR3 spans 15 residues. CDR3 bases: TGTGCCAGCAATCCGGCGAGCTCCTATAATTCACCCCTCCACTTT. It specifies CASNPASSYNSPLHF.

The genes are TRBV4-1 and TRBJ1-5, with 8 bases aligning to TRBD1. The CDR3 has 18 residues. Germline assignment: CDR1 MGHRA and CDR2 YSYEKL. The ends lost 0 bases at V and 1 base at J; junction bases unmatched: 8. The CDR3 coding sequence is TGCGCCAGCAGCCAAGAACCCAGGGGGCGTACCAGCAATCAGCCCCAGCATTTT. Translating it yields CASSQEPRGRTSNQPQHF.

This clone was observed a few times. This chain joins TRBV19 and TRBJ2-2; D unclear. V shed 4 bases and J shed 3 bases, with 12 bases lying between them. The germline V gene has CDR1 LNHDA and CDR2 SQIVND (reference sequence). The CDR3 consists of 15 residues. The CDR3 DNA sequence: TGTGCCAGTAGTAGAGGCAGGACGGACACCGGGGAGCTGTTTTTT. Its translation is CASSRGRTDTGELFF.

This chain uses TRBV29-1 with TRBJ2-1, with TRBD1 as a possible D gene (6 bases). V dropped 2 bases and J dropped 6 bases, with 8 bases sitting between them. This CDR3 contains 12 residues. Germline lookup yields CDR1 SQVTM and CDR2 ANQGSEA. This CDR3 is CSVERGGNEQFF. Written as DNA, the CDR3 is TGCAGCGTTGAACGAGGGGGCAATGAGCAGTTCTTC.

The rearrangement links TRBV19 to TRBJ1-1; 9 bases are a match to TRBD1. CDR3 size: 16 residues. Trimming at V came to 6 bases and at J to 0 bases, leaving 8 bases not matched to a gene. Germline values: CDR1 LNHDA, CDR2 SQIVND (reference sequence). CDR3 amino acids: CASSPGTGYMNTEAFF. DNA of the CDR3: TGTGCCAGTAGCCCCGGGACAGGGTACATGAACACTGAAGCTTTCTTT.

The chain joins TRBV20-1 to TRBJ1-1; 9 bases are a match to TRBD1. Trimming removed 4 bases from V and 8 bases from J; junction bases left unmatched: 2. CDR1 is DFQATT and CDR2 is SNEGSKA in the germline V gene (reference sequence). The length of the CDR3 is 11 residues. The CDR3 is CSAIGQGEAFF. DNA for the CDR3: TGCAGTGCTATTGGACAGGGGGAAGCTTTCTTT.

The gene calls are TRBV6-2 or TRBV6-3 and TRBJ2-1; D perhaps matches TRBD2 (6 bases). V was trimmed by 0 bases and J by 4 bases, leaving 13 bases between them. This CDR3 is 16 amino acids long. The germline V gene has CDR1 MNHEY and CDR2 SVGEGT. The CDR3 DNA reads as TGTGCCAGCAGTTACTCGCAAGGGACTCCGTACAATGAGCAGTTCTTC. It is translated as CASSYSQGTPYNEQFF.

The gene calls are TRBV3-1 (or the pseudogene TRBV3-2) and TRBJ2-7; 13 bases are shared with TRBD2. CDR3 size: 15 residues. Germline CDR1 reads LGHDT; CDR2 reads YNNKEL (reference sequence). J gave up 7 bases and V 2 bases, and 5 bases lay outside the gene matches. The CDR3 region has the DNA TGTGCCAGCAGCCAAATTACTAGCGGGGGGGCTGAGCAGTACTTC. It yields the protein CASSQITSGGAEQYF.

There are a few counts of this clone. V and J are TRBV6-5 and TRBJ1-6, with TRBD1 matching over 7 bases. Germline V gene data show CDR1 as MNHEY and CDR2 as SVGAGI. V dropped 4 bases and J dropped 7; count of bases not matched to a gene: 4. The length of the CDR3 is 14 residues. The CDR3 loop reads CASSWGQPNSPLHF. Here the CDR3 DNA reads TGTGCCAGCAGTTGGGGACAGCCGAATTCACCCCTCCACTTT.

V is TRBV5-4 and J is TRBJ2-5; 7 nucleotides agree with TRBD2. The ends lost 0 bases at V and 5 bases at J; junction bases unmatched: 1. Germline V CDR1 and CDR2: SGHNT, YYREEE (reference sequence). The CDR3 has 13 amino acids. DNA of the CDR3: TGTGCCAGCAGCTTGGCCGGGGGGGAGACCCAGTACTTC. Residues: CASSLAGGETQYF.

This sequence joins TRBV9 and TRBJ2-7, with 7 nucleotides matching TRBD1. The CDR3 is 12 residues long. The junction had 3 bases not matched to a gene; V was cut back by 8 bases and J by 1 base. Germline CDR1 is SGDLS and CDR2 is YYNGEE. CDR3 loop: CASSGQSYEQYF. The CDR3, as DNA: TGTGCCAGTTCGGGACAGTCCTACGAGCAGTACTTC. Looking up the rest from reference TRBV9 and TRBJ2-7 gives the full variable domain: DSGVTQTPKHLITATGQRVTLRCSPRSGDLSVYWYQQSLDQGLQFLIQYYNGEERAKGNILERFSAQQFPDLHSELNLSSLELGDSALYFCASSGQSYEQYFGPGTRLTVT.

The rearrangement links TRBV19 to TRBJ1-2, with TRBD1 matching 7 bases. V lost 7 bases and J lost 6; bases outside the gene matches: 5. CDR1 LNHDA and CDR2 SQIVND come from the germline V gene (reference sequence). The CDR3 loop spans 12 amino acids. The CDR3 DNA is TGTGCCAGTACCCGACAGGGTAATGGCTACACCTTC. Translating gives CASTRQGNGYTF.

The chain employs TRBV2 and TRBJ2-1; D remains unclear. V lost 8 bases, J lost 3 bases, and 11 bases lay in between. CDR1 is SNHLY, CDR2 FYNNEI, per germline. The CDR3 extends over 13 amino acids. CDR3 loop: CASSEVGYNEQFF. The CDR3 bases are TGTGCCAGCTCGGAAGTCGGCTACAATGAGCAGTTCTTC.

This rearrangement joins TRBV6-5 to TRBJ2-7; 7 nucleotides agree with TRBD2. Germline CDR1 reads MNHEY; CDR2 reads SVGAGI. This CDR3 contains 14 residues. Losses at the gene ends were 2 bases for V and 2 bases for J; bases not matched to a gene: 3. The CDR3: CASSYGRDPYEQYF. For the CDR3, the DNA is TGTGCCAGCAGTTACGGGAGGGACCCCTACGAGCAGTACTTC.

The V call is TRBV5-5, the J call TRBJ2-1; D is ambiguous. CDR1 is SGHKS and CDR2 is YYEKEE in the germline V gene (reference sequence). The CDR3 sequence is 12 residues long. Trimming took off 0 bases at V and 13 bases at J, with 11 bases between the two ends. CDR3 coding DNA: TGTGCCAGCAGCTTGGCGACGAATCTTCAGTTCTTC. Translating it yields CASSLATNLQFF.

The chain uses TRBV5-1 and TRBJ1-2; 9 positions match TRBD1. Germline trimming cut 4 bases from V and 8 bases from J; bases unmatched to any gene: 9. This CDR3 comprises 14 residues. Germline CDR1 reads SGHRS; CDR2 reads YFSETQ. CDR3 sequence: CASSVGTGHQGYTF. For the CDR3, the DNA is TGCGCCAGCAGCGTTGGGACAGGGCACCAGGGCTACACCTTC.

The DNA for the CDR3 is TGTGCCAGCAGCTTGCTGTTAGCAGCTTTAAGCACAGATACGCAGTATTTT. Translating gives CASSLLLAALSTDTQYF. This chain joins TRBV5-8 and TRBJ2-3; D gene ambiguous. CDR3 length: 17 amino acids. From germline, CDR1 is SGHTS and CDR2 YDEGEE. V dropped 1 base and J dropped 0 bases, with 15 bases sitting between them.

This clone was found once. The chain carries TRBV18 and TRBJ2-7; TRBD2 is a possible D gene (6 bases). Trimming left V 3 bases short and J 5 bases short, with 14 bases between. The germline gives CDR1 KGHSH, CDR2 LQKENI. This CDR3 has 14 amino acids. The CDR3 nucleotides are TGTGCCAGCTCACCTCGGAGGGGCGAAGACGAGCAGTACTTC. Translating gives CASSPRRGEDEQYF.